Detailed here is one TCR beta chain. The V gene end was trimmed by 5 bases and the J gene end by 10 bases; junction bases not matched to a gene: 24. Germline V CDR1 and CDR2: GTSNPN, SVGIG (reference sequence). The CDR3 runs 17 residues. The entry originates in a study of blood T cell repertoires in COVID-19. Per the study methods: Estimates of nucleated cell counts were drawn from the amplification of reference gene primers. Using immunoSEQ multiplex PCR, the repertoire was profiled, and TCRdb retains in-frame clones only, with some absent. V, J and clone size are those of that table, while D and trimming were read from the DNA. The sample consists of approximately 180,000 clones, over 80% of them appearing once.

The clonotype was recovered from a woman in her forties or fifties with acute or convalescent COVID-19. Sequenced input: peripheral blood. The chain combines TRBV30 with TRBJ2-7; 9 nucleotides align to TRBD1. CDR3 in DNA: TGTGCCTGGTACCCCCTGCGCCCGGGGACAGGGCCCGCTACCCAGTACTTC. Its protein is CAWYPLRPGTGPATQYF.